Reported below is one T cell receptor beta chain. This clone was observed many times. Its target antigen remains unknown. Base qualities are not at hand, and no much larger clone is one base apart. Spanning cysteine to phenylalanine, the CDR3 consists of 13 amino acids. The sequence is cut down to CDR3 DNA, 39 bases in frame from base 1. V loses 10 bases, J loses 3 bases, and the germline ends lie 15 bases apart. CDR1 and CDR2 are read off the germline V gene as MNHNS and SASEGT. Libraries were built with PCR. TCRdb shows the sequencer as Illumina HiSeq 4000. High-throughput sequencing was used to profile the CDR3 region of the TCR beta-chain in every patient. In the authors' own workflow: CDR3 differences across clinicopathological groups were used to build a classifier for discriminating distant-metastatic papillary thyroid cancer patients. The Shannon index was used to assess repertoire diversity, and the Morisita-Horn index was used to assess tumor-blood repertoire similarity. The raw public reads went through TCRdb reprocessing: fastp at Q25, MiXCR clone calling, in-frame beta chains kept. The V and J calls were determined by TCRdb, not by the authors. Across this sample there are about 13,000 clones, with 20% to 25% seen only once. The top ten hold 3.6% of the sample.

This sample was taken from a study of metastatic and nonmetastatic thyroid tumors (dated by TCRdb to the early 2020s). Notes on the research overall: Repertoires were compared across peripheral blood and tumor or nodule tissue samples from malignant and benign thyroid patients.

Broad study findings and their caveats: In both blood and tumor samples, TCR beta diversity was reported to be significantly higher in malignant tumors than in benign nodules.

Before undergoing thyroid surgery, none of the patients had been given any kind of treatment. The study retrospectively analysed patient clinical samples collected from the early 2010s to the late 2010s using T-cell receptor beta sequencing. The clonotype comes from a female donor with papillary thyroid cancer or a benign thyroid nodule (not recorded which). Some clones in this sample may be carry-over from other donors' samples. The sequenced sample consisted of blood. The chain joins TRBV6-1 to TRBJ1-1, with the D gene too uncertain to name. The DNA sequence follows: TGTGCCACACCAGGACGGGTGTACACTGAAGCTTTCTTT. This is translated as CATPGRVYTEAFF.